This entry lists 24 T cell receptor beta chains sequenced from one sample in a study of regulatory T cells in long-lasting Graves disease. Libraries of TCR beta came from iRepertoire HTBI primers plus Arm-PCR of CDR3 regions. In TCRdb, the multiplex PCR reads were re-called with MiXCR into one record per CDR3 protein. Here the sample spans around 510,000 distinct CDR3 sequences, about a fifth being singletons. The time point denotes: persistent/refractory GD, antithyroid drugs over 5 years with positive TRAb. Extracted PBMC RNA gave rise to the TCR library. This material consisted of peripheral blood mononuclear cells (PBMCs), taken when the disease was refractory, from a patient treated with antithyroid drugs. The source is a female donor with Graves disease.

This clonotype was counted many times. The CDR3 reads CTSGLKSYEQYF. The CDR3 DNA is TGTACGAGCGGGCTTAAGTCCTACGAGCAGTACTTC. The V gene is TRBV6-1, the J gene TRBJ2-7; weak D call: TRBD2 (6 bases). Germline values: CDR1 MNHNS, CDR2 SASEGT. The CDR3 covers 12 residues.

This clonotype was counted ten times or more. The chain recombines TRBV5-1 with TRBJ2-7; 11 bases map to TRBD2. This CDR3 spans 15 amino acids. From germline, CDR1 is SGHRS and CDR2 YFSETQ. V trimming: 4 bases; J trimming: 6 bases; junction bases outside the gene matches: 9. CDR3 region: CASSGVAGGPREQYF. In DNA, the CDR3 is TGCGCCAGCAGCGGTGTAGCGGGAGGGCCCCGCGAGCAGTACTTC.

A word on this clonotype: Sequence at one end of the junction differs from germline and may be a read error. The chain couples TRBV29-1 to TRBJ2-5; D is ambiguous. The CDR3 has 14 amino acids. Germline lookup yields CDR1 SQVTM and CDR2 ANQGSEA. CDR3 bases: TGCAGCGCTGAAGATGACGGGTTGGAAGAGACCCAGTACTTC. Protein: CSAEDDGLEETQYF.

Details on this clonotype: With a much larger clone just one base away, this may be a read error. V is TRBV5-1 and J is TRBJ2-7; 8 positions agree with TRBD2. The CDR3 is made up of 15 amino acids. From germline, CDR1 is SGHRS and CDR2 YFSETQ. The CDR3 here is CASSLGGRTYYERYF. In DNA, the CDR3 is TGCGCCAGCAGCTTGGGCGGGAGGACCTACTACGAGCGGTACTTC.

The gene calls are TRBV4-3 and TRBJ2-5, with 9 bases that match TRBD2. Germline assignment: CDR1 LGHNA and CDR2 YSLEER. CDR3 length: 18 residues. The J segment lost 3 bases and the V segment lost 1 base, leaving 12 bases of the junction unmatched. CDR3: CASSQAARGRGNKETQYF. The CDR3 nucleotides read TGCGCCAGCAGCCAAGCGGCTCGCGGGAGGGGAAACAAAGAGACCCAGTACTTC.

This clonotype appeared many times. The genes are TRBV11-2 and TRBJ2-7; D may be TRBD1 (6 bases). The germline V gene has CDR1 SGHAT and CDR2 FQNNGV. This CDR3 spans 16 amino acids. The V end lost 5 bases, the J end lost 0 bases, and 17 bases lay between the germline ends. CDR3 loop: CASSLPAGQTSYEQYF. The CDR3 region has the DNA TGTGCCAGCAGCCTCCCCGCCGGACAGACCTCCTACGAGCAGTACTTC.

Many counts were recorded for this clonotype. The J gene is TRBJ1-5, the V gene TRBV12-3 or TRBV12-4; D uncertain. With 1 base removed from V and 0 bases from J, the gap between germline ends came to 4 bases. The CDR3 is 14 amino acids. CDR3 DNA sequence: TGTGCCAGCAGTTTAGTGGCTAGCAATCAGCCCCAGCATTTT. It is translated as CASSLVASNQPQHF.

The rearrangement uses TRBV7-9 and TRBJ1-4, with D tentatively TRBD1 (5 bases). Between the trimmed V and J ends, which lost 5 bases and 7 bases, there was a span of 23 bases. The CDR3 totals 17 residues. CDR1 and CDR2 from the germline V gene are SEHNR and FQNEAQ (reference sequence). The CDR3 reads CASSPPLGAGRREKLFF. The CDR3 region has the DNA TGTGCCAGCAGCCCTCCCTTAGGGGCAGGGAGGCGTGAAAAACTGTTTTTT.

This clonotype was found many times. V is TRBV12-3 or TRBV12-4 and J is TRBJ2-7, with 9 bases that match TRBD2. V lost 7 bases and J lost 3; bases outside the gene matches: 7. The CDR3 sequence is 14 residues long. CDR3 residues: CASNEAGGGYEQYF. CDR3 nucleotide sequence: TGTGCCAGCAACGAAGCGGGAGGTGGCTACGAGCAGTACTTC.

A few counts support this clonotype. The gene calls are TRBV30 and TRBJ1-1, with D uncertain. Trimming removed 4 bases from V and 2 bases from J, with 17 bases in between. Germline V gene lookup returns CDR1 GTSNPN and CDR2 SVGIG (reference sequence). CDR3 length equals 15 residues. The CDR3 DNA reads as TGTGCCTGGACCGCTCGGGCAGCCCGTAACACTGAAGCTTTCTTT. It yields the protein CAWTARAARNTEAFF.

V gene TRBV2 combines with J gene TRBJ2-1, with 9 nucleotides matching TRBD1. Germline-derived CDR1 and CDR2 are SNHLY and FYNNEI. The CDR3 is 18 amino acids. The junction had 8 bases not matched to a gene; V was cut back by 0 bases and J by 2 bases. The CDR3 nucleotides read TGTGCCAGCAGTGAAGCGGGGACCGGGACAGGGCCCTACAATGAGCAGTTCTTC. Encoded protein: CASSEAGTGTGPYNEQFF.

In regard to this clonotype: Its ends do not fully match the called genes, so a read error is possible. The V and J genes are TRBV12-3 or TRBV12-4 and TRBJ2-7; D remains ambiguous. The CDR3 consists of 14 residues. The CDR3 coding sequence is TGTGCCATCAGTTTGGGCACTGTTGGCTACGAGCAGTACTTC. It yields the protein CAISLGTVGYEQYF.

This clonotype was picked up many times. The chain links TRBV11-2 to TRBJ2-7, with D possibly matching TRBD1 (5 bases). CDR1 is SGHAT and CDR2 is FQNNGV in the germline V gene. The CDR3 runs 17 residues. The germline V and J ends were trimmed by 1 base and 0 bases, with 16 bases remaining between them. CDR3 coding DNA: TGTGCCAGCAGCTTAGGGGGCAGCTATAGGAGCTCCTACGAGCAGTACTTC. Translation gives CASSLGGSYRSSYEQYF.

This clonotype was seen a handful of times. The chain carries TRBV9 and TRBJ2-7, with D perhaps matching TRBD1 (5 bases). Germline V lookup: CDR1 SGDLS, CDR2 YYNGEE. Trimming removed 0 bases from V and 3 bases from J, with 13 bases in between. The CDR3 runs to 15 residues. In DNA form, the CDR3 reads TGTGCCAGCAGCGTAGATGGGGCAGGGTACTACGAGCAGTACTTC. Amino acids: CASSVDGAGYYEQYF.

This clonotype showed up just a few times. V usage is TRBV7-2 and J usage is TRBJ2-5; no definite D call. Between the trimmed V and J ends, which lost 10 bases and 3 bases, there was a span of 15 bases. The germline V gene encodes CDR1 SGHTA and CDR2 FQGNSA. CDR3 length: 13 residues. CDR3 sequence reads: CATRAPLKETQYF. The CDR3 nucleotides are TGTGCCACCCGAGCCCCCCTTAAAGAGACCCAGTACTTC.

This clonotype was picked up many times. V is TRBV7-2 and J is TRBJ1-2; D may be TRBD1 (5 bases). The CDR3 contains 15 residues. From germline, CDR1 is SGHTA and CDR2 FQGNSA. V lost 3 bases and J 8 bases, leaving 19 bases between the germline ends. CDR3 loop: CASSLGVLSPKGYTF. CDR3 coding DNA: TGTGCCAGCAGCTTGGGGGTCCTTTCCCCTAAGGGCTACACCTTC.

This clonotype appeared a few times. In DNA form, the CDR3 reads TGTGCCAGCAGTTCTTTGACGGGCACGCAGCCCCAGCATTTT. Amino acids: CASSSLTGTQPQHF. The V call is TRBV28, the J call TRBJ1-5; D gene ambiguous. Germline lookup yields CDR1 MDHEN and CDR2 SYDVKM. Trimming stripped 4 bases from V and 7 bases from J, with 14 bases between. This CDR3 has 14 amino acids.

In this sample, this clonotype turned up a few times. The chain is built from TRBV18 and TRBJ2-7; 10 bases match TRBD2. CDR1 and CDR2 (germline): KGHSH, LQKENI. The CDR3 is 15 residues long. Losses at the gene ends were 3 bases for V and 4 bases for J; bases not matched to a gene: 6. This CDR3 reads CASSPPSGREYEQYF. The CDR3 DNA sequence: TGTGCCAGCTCACCTCCTAGCGGGAGAGAATACGAGCAGTACTTC.

This clonotype has a handful of counts. The chain has TRBV27 and TRBJ1-5, with a tentative D call TRBD1 (5 bases). With 4 bases removed from V and 4 bases from J, the gap between germline ends came to 11 bases. CDR1 is MNHEY and CDR2 is SMNVEV in the germline V gene (reference sequence). The CDR3 is 14 amino acids. CDR3 residues: CASSWGTENQPQHF. CDR3 DNA sequence: TGTGCCAGCAGTTGGGGGACGGAGAATCAGCCCCAGCATTTT.

This clonotype was detected many times. The chain is built from TRBV5-8 and TRBJ2-7; D is undetermined. CDR3 length: 13 residues. The V and J ends lost 3 bases and 6 bases respectively, with 13 bases between them. The germline gives CDR1 SGHTS, CDR2 YDEGEE. CDR3 sequence: CASSYEWDSEQYF. As DNA, the CDR3 is TGTGCCAGCAGCTACGAATGGGATTCCGAGCAGTACTTC.

As regards this clonotype: The junction and the germline gene differ at one end; a read error may be behind it. This chain connects TRBV6-2 or TRBV6-3 to TRBJ1-1; no definite D call. This CDR3 is built from 14 residues. Germline V gene lookup returns CDR1 MNHEY and CDR2 SVGEGT. In DNA, the CDR3 is TGTACCAGCAGTTACTCGGGCAGGAACACTGAAGCTTTCTTT. This translates into CTSSYSGRNTEAFF.

Ten or more counts support this clonotype. The chain combines TRBV2 with TRBJ2-5; 10 nucleotides match TRBD1. Trimming cost V 8 bases and J 5 bases; bases outside gene matches: 11. There are 15 residues in the CDR3. Germline V gene sequence: CDR1 SNHLY, CDR2 FYNNEI. DNA of the CDR3: TGTGCCAGCCCCCGGGACAGGGGACCAAGGGAGACCCAGTACTTC. Translation gives CASPRDRGPRETQYF. The variable domain in full, with the rest retrieved from reference TRBV2 and TRBJ2-5, is EPEVTQTPSHQVTQMGQEVILRCVPISNHLYFYWYRQILGQKVEFLVSFYNNEISEKSEIFDDQFSVERPDGSNFTLKIRSTKLEDSAMYFCASPRDRGPRETQYFGPGTRLLVL.

This clonotype was found many times. J is TRBJ2-5 and V is TRBV4-2; D unresolved. There are 14 residues in the CDR3. Germline-derived CDR1 and CDR2 are LGHNA and YNFKEQ. V was shortened by 0 bases and J by 2 bases, with 7 bases between the two germline ends. The CDR3 nucleotides read TGTGCCAGCAGCCAAGATCCGGAGCAAGAGACCCAGTACTTC. It translates to CASSQDPEQETQYF.

This clonotype was detected a few times. The chain links TRBV30 to TRBJ1-1; D gene ambiguous. The CDR3 length is 13 residues. Trimming cost V 0 bases and J 0 bases, with 5 bases left between them. Looked up from germline, CDR1 is GTSNPN and CDR2 is SVGIG (reference sequence). The CDR3 spells CAWSVDMNTEAFF. In DNA, the CDR3 is TGTGCCTGGAGTGTAGACATGAACACTGAAGCTTTCTTT.